A selection of T cell receptor beta chains follows, all from one sample in a study of beta chain features in type 1 diabetes. Measured with immunoSEQ multiplex PCR; TCRdb has only the in-frame clones, and not every one. In the table there are approximately 400,000 clones, over 12% of which are singletons. Sequencing input: naive CD4+ T cells from blood. These receptors all stem from a woman under 30 in good health. The CDR3 runs from the conserved cysteine through the conserved F or W. Fields, in order: clone size, D gene, J gene, V gene, CDR3 DNA, CDR3 protein. A D gene is named only where the DNA matches it firmly. Expanded clones get a size class; other rows say once, few or many, or leave the size out.

NA TRBD1 TRBJ2-6 TRBV29-1 TGCAGCACAATGGACAGGGAGCGGACTGGGGCCAACGTCCTGACTTTC CSTMDRERTGANVLTF
NA NA TRBJ2-7 TRBV19 TGTGCCAGTAGTATAGCCAGCGGAGCCTACGAGCAGTACTTC CASSIASGAYEQYF
few TRBD1 TRBJ1-2 TRBV2 TGTGCCAGCAGTGAAGCGAGACAGGGCTATGGCTACACCTTC CASSEARQGYGYTF
NA NA TRBJ2-5 TRBV14 TGTGCCAGCAGCCCCTTTCGAGGAGCAAACCAAGAGACCCAGTACTTC CASSPFRGANQETQYF
NA TRBD1 TRBJ1-1 TRBV30 TGTGCCTGGAGTGTTGGGACAGCGAACACTGAAGCTTTCTTT CAWSVGTANTEAFF
few NA TRBJ1-1 TRBV19 TGTGCCAGTAGGAGAAAGACAGGAGCGAACACTGAAGCTTTCTTT CASRRKTGANTEAFF
NA NA TRBJ2-4 TRBV25-1 TGTGCCAGCAGTGATCGGACAGGGCGGGAGAACATTCAGTACTTC CASSDRTGRENIQYF
NA NA TRBJ2-7 TRBV27 TGTGCCAGCAGTTCTCTGGGAGCCCCCGAGCAGTACTTC CASSSLGAPEQYF
NA TRBD2 TRBJ2-1 TRBV7-8 TGTGCCAGCAGCCTAGATGGTTTGAAAGCGGGAGGGGAGCAGTTCTTC CASSLDGLKAGGEQFF
few NA TRBJ1-4 TRBV9 TGTGCCAGCAGCGTAGAGAGGGGGACACCGGGGAGTAATGAAAAACTGTTTTTT CASSVERGTPGSNEKLFF
NA TRBD2 TRBJ2-1 TRBV19 TGTGCCAGTAGTGGCAGGACTAGCGGGAGTAGTGAGCAGTTCTTC CASSGRTSGSSEQFF
NA NA TRBJ1-1 TRBV18 TGTGCCAGCTCTCGTTACAAGGGGCACACTGAAGCTTTCTTT CASSRYKGHTEAFF
NA TRBD2 TRBJ2-7 TRBV29-1 TGCAGCGTTAAGGCGGGAGGTTTCTACGAGCAGTACTTC CSVKAGGFYEQYF
NA NA TRBJ1-5 TRBV19 TGTGCCAGTAGGCGGGATAGCAATCAGCCCCAGCATTTT CASRRDSNQPQHF
NA TRBD1 TRBJ1-5 TRBV19 TGTGCCAGTAGACCGGGACAGGCAAGATTTAAACAGCCCCAGCATTTT CASRPGQARFKQPQHF
NA NA TRBJ2-1 TRBV6-5 TGTGCCAGCAGTTACGGGTTGAGGTATGAGCAGTTCTTC CASSYGLRYEQFF
NA TRBD2 TRBJ2-7 TRBV6-5 TGTGCCAGCAGTTACTCCACTAGCGGGTCCATCTACGAGCAGTACTTC CASSYSTSGSIYEQYF
few TRBD2 TRBJ2-7 TRBV11-2 TGTGCCAGCAGCCCACGGACTAGCGGGATTTACGAGCAGTACTTC CASSPRTSGIYEQYF
NA TRBD1 TRBJ1-5 TRBV5-1 TGCGCCAGCAGCTCGTCGACAGGGGGCAATCAGCCCCAGCATTTT CASSSSTGGNQPQHF
NA TRBD2 TRBJ2-7 TRBV2 TGTGCCAGCAGTAGACTAGCGGGAGAGTTCGAGCAGTACTTC CASSRLAGEFEQYF
NA TRBD1 TRBJ1-5 TRBV18 TGTGCCAGCTCACCACCGACAGGGAATAGCAATCAGCCCCAGCATTTT CASSPPTGNSNQPQHF
few TRBD2 TRBJ2-1 TRBV7-9 TGTGCCAGCAGCCATTCGACTAGCGGGAAGACTCGATCCTACAATGAGCAGTTCTTC CASSHSTSGKTRSYNEQFF